Listed below are T cell receptor beta chains from one sample, sequenced in a study of control samples from healthy donors and cancer patients. Produced via immunoSEQ multiplex PCR; TCRdb's table is partial and in-frame only. The top ten clones hold about 12% of a sample with around 150,000 clones, about 90% of them seen once. The sequencing sample was made of blood. These receptors all stem from a man aged 30-40 years in good health. Both conserved end residues are part of each CDR3. D genes are given only for firm matches. Clone size is given for some rows only: seen once, a few or many times, or a class if the clone is expanded.

j_call,clone_size,v_call,d_call,cdr3_length,cdr3_aa,cdr3_nt
TRBJ1-2,-,TRBV7-8,-,17,CASSPPRGIQDDYGYTF,TGTGCCAGCAGCCCCCCGAGGGGGATTCAAGATGACTATGGCTACACCTTC
TRBJ2-7,-,TRBV2,-,12,CASSEAAYEQYF,TGTGCCAGCAGTGAAGCGGCCTACGAGCAGTACTTC
TRBJ1-4,-,TRBV7-9,-,15,CASSLGRALGEKLFF,TGTGCCAGCAGCTTAGGCAGGGCCTTGGGGGAAAAACTGTTTTTT
TRBJ1-6,-,TRBV2,TRBD1,15,CASQVSGQATSPLHF,TGTGCCAGCCAAGTTTCAGGACAGGCGACCTCACCCCTCCACTTT
TRBJ2-1,-,TRBV4-3,-,18,CASSQYGLADSSYNEQFF,TGCGCCAGCAGCCAATATGGGCTAGCGGACAGCTCCTACAATGAGCAGTTCTTC
TRBJ2-7,-,TRBV4-1,-,15,CASSQEVADLYEQYF,TGCGCCAGCAGCCAAGAGGTGGCAGATCTCTACGAGCAGTACTTC
TRBJ2-4,-,TRBV6-2/TRBV6-3,TRBD1,14,CASSYLAGGNIQYF,TGTGCCAGCAGTTACTTGGCAGGGGGAAACATTCAGTACTTC
TRBJ1-1,-,TRBV19,-,16,CASSEGLRLLNTEAFF,TGTGCCAGTAGTGAGGGACTCAGATTACTGAACACTGAAGCTTTCTTT
TRBJ2-7,-,TRBV5-1,-,13,CASSLDSPYEQYF,TGCGCCAGCAGCTTGGACAGTCCCTACGAGCAGTACTTC
TRBJ1-3,few,TRBV12-3/TRBV12-4,-,11,CASSYGNTIYF,TGTGCCAGCAGTTATGGAAACACCATATATTTT
TRBJ1-6,-,TRBV6-4,-,14,CATTRESYNSPLHF,TGTGCCACCACCAGGGAATCCTATAATTCACCCCTCCACTTT
TRBJ2-1,-,TRBV5-1,TRBD2,15,CARLLGGERNNEQFF,TGCGCCAGATTACTCGGGGGGGAGCGAAACAATGAGCAGTTCTTC
TRBJ1-3,once,TRBV4-2,TRBD1,15,CASSLLTGVVNTIYF,TGTGCCAGCAGTCTCCTCACAGGGGTAGTAAACACCATATATTTT
TRBJ1-5,once,TRBV11-2,-,15,CASSLDGSFNQPQHF,TGTGCCAGCAGCTTAGACGGGAGCTTCAATCAGCCCCAGCATTTT
TRBJ1-4,-,TRBV13,TRBD1,14,CASSLRTGNEKLFF,TGTGCCAGCAGCTTAAGGACAGGGAATGAAAAACTGTTTTTT
TRBJ1-2,-,TRBV28,TRBD1,15,CASSFKPDRASGYTF,TGTGCCAGCAGTTTCAAGCCAGACAGGGCCTCTGGCTACACCTTC
TRBJ2-3,-,TRBV7-2,TRBD2,17,CASSRRLAGGEGDTQYF,TGTGCCAGCAGTCGTCGACTAGCGGGAGGGGAGGGAGATACGCAGTATTTT
TRBJ2-3,-,TRBV6-5,TRBD1,15,CASRPTGATTDTQYF,TGTGCCAGCAGGCCTACAGGGGCTACCACAGATACGCAGTATTTT
TRBJ1-2,-,TRBV5-6,-,12,CASTPGGNGYTF,TGTGCCAGCACTCCTGGGGGGAATGGCTACACCTTC
TRBJ1-4,-,TRBV27,-,13,CASRLTANEKLFF,TGTGCCAGTAGACTCACAGCTAATGAAAAACTGTTTTTT
TRBJ2-1,-,TRBV29-1,TRBD2,19,CSALIPGHEGLAGFGEQFF,TGCAGCGCGCTTATTCCGGGACACGAAGGGCTAGCGGGTTTCGGTGAGCAGTTCTTC
TRBJ1-4,-,TRBV7-2,-,14,CASNLGGANEKLFF,TGTGCCAGCAACCTAGGAGGGGCTAATGAAAAACTGTTTTTT
TRBJ1-6,-,TRBV28,TRBD1,17,CASSPSQTGTGPSPLHF,TGTGCCAGCAGTCCTTCCCAAACCGGGACAGGGCCTTCACCCCTCCACTTT
TRBJ1-1,-,TRBV6-5,-,13,CASSTSGYTEAFF,TGTGCCAGCAGTACCTCAGGGTACACTGAAGCTTTCTTT
TRBJ1-4,few,TRBV27,-,15,CASSPSPVPNEKLFF,TGTGCCAGCAGTCCCTCCCCAGTACCTAATGAAAAACTGTTTTTT
TRBJ2-4,-,TRBV6-5,-,13,CASSTGGENIQYF,TGTGCCAGCAGTACAGGGGGGGAAAACATTCAGTACTTC
TRBJ1-2,once,TRBV10-1,-,12,CASGRGGDGYTF,TGCGCCAGCGGCCGCGGTGGGGATGGCTACACCTTC
TRBJ1-5,-,TRBV4-1,-,17,CASSQGLGGKSNQPQHF,TGCGCCAGCAGCCAGGGCCTGGGGGGGAAGAGCAATCAGCCCCAGCATTTT
TRBJ2-1,-,TRBV18,-,12,CASSPGLNEQFF,TGTGCCAGCTCACCAGGACTCAATGAGCAGTTCTTC
TRBJ2-7,-,TRBV7-2,-,14,CASSLVQGTYEQYF,TGTGCCAGCAGCTTAGTTCAGGGAACCTACGAGCAGTACTTC